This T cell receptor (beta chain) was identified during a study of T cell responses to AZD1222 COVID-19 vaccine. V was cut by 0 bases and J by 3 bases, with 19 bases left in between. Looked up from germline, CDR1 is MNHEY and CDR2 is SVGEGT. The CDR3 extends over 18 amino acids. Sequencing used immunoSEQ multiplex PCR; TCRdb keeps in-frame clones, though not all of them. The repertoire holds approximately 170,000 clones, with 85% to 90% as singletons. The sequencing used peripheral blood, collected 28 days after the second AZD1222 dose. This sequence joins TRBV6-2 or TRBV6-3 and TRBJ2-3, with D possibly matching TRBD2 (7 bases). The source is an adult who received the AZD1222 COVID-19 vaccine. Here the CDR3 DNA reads TGTGCCAGCAGTTACTCGGTTGGCGGGGGCGTGTTAACAGATACGCAGTATTTT. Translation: CASSYSVGGGVLTDTQYF.